A single sample is the source of the 23 T cell receptor beta chains below, sequenced in a study of T-cell reconstitution after alpha-beta-depleted transplantation in children. Preparation of the TCRbeta library was carried out with unique molecular identifiers. TCRdb passed the PCR reads through MiXCR, listing each CDR3 protein once. In the table there are about 260,000 distinct CDR3 sequences, 6.5% to 10% of which are singletons. This specimen consisted of PBMCs, mostly from graft donor cells, obtained 180 days after TCRalphabeta/CD19-depleted stem cell transplant. The origin of the receptors is a male patient between 5 and 17 years old who had a stem cell transplant for acute lymphoblastic leukemia, so the T cells may come from the graft donor.

At least ten counts were recorded for this clonotype. The chain uses TRBV6-5 and TRBJ2-3, with D perhaps TRBD1 or TRBD2 (5 bases each). Germline V gene data show CDR1 as MNHEY and CDR2 as SVGAGI. The CDR3 loop spans 13 amino acids. Between the trimmed V and J ends, which lost 2 bases and 4 bases, there was a span of 7 bases. The CDR3 region has the DNA TGTGCCAGCAGTTACGTGGGGGCAGATACGCAGTATTTT. It specifies CASSYVGADTQYF.

This clonotype was counted at least ten times. This sequence joins TRBV7-2 and TRBJ2-1; possibly TRBD1 or TRBD2 for D (6 bases each). Germline V gives CDR1 SGHTA, CDR2 FQGNSA. The CDR3 has 16 residues. The V gene lost 0 bases and the J gene lost 4 bases, with 13 bases spanning the gap. The DNA of the CDR3 is TGTGCCAGCAGCTTAGCACTGGGGGCGGGATACAATGAGCAGTTCTTC. Translation gives CASSLALGAGYNEQFF.

This clonotype was recorded many times. The chain employs TRBV6-1 and TRBJ2-3, with a weak D call TRBD1 (7 bases). The CDR3 is 16 amino acids. Deletions cut 3 bases from V and 0 bases from J, with 13 bases between. Germline values: CDR1 MNHNS, CDR2 SASEGT. The chain's CDR3 is CASSDRGTVSTDTQYF. The DNA for the CDR3 is TGTGCCAGCAGTGACCGGGGGACAGTGAGCACAGATACGCAGTATTTT.

Ten or more counts support this clonotype. V gene TRBV11-2 combines with J gene TRBJ2-7; 10 bases line up with TRBD2. From germline, CDR1 is SGHAT and CDR2 FQNNGV. With V trimmed by 1 base and J by 1 base, 7 bases remained unmatched. The CDR3 totals 17 residues. CDR3 coding DNA: TGTGCCAGCAGCTTAGTTTCTAGCGGGGGCCTTTCCTACGAGCAGTACTTC. Its translation is CASSLVSSGGLSYEQYF.

This clonotype showed up many times. The rearrangement uses TRBV10-3 and TRBJ2-7, with 11 bases that match TRBD1. This CDR3 contains 14 residues. After removal of 6 bases from V and 6 bases from J, the junction contained 7 bases not matched to a gene. CDR1 is ENHRY, CDR2 SYGVKD, per germline. The CDR3 sequence is CAIRNRTGGVEQYF. The CDR3 nucleotides read TGTGCCATCAGGAATAGGACAGGGGGCGTCGAGCAGTACTTC.

This clonotype came up many times. The genes are TRBV20-1 and TRBJ1-2, with D maybe TRBD1 (5 bases). The V gene's germline CDR1 is DFQATT and CDR2 SNEGSKA (reference sequence). This CDR3 region has 14 residues. With 3 bases removed from V and 8 bases from J, the gap between germline ends came to 19 bases. The DNA for the CDR3 is TGCAGTGCTAGGGGCAGGGTCCTACTTTTCGGCTACACCTTC. This encodes CSARGRVLLFGYTF.

Notes on this clonotype: A read error is possible here, since a much larger clone lies one base away. The gene calls are TRBV6-1 and TRBJ2-3, with D maybe TRBD2 (5 bases). This CDR3 region has 16 residues. CDR1 is MNHNS and CDR2 is SASEGT in the germline V gene. The CDR3 loop reads CASSLPSPGGTYTQYF. CDR3 DNA sequence: TGTGCCAGCAGCCTTCCCTCACCCGGAGGCACATATACGCAGTATTTT.

This clonotype showed up many times. This chain uses TRBV28 with TRBJ2-1, with TRBD2 matching 9 bases. Losses at the gene ends were 4 bases for V and 4 bases for J; bases not matched to a gene: 8. CDR3 length equals 16 residues. CDR1 is MDHEN, CDR2 SYDVKM, per germline. CDR3 nucleotides: TGTGCCAGCAGTTCCCGTAGCGGGAGTTGGTACAATGAGCAGTTCTTC. Translation gives CASSSRSGSWYNEQFF.

This clonotype was counted at least ten times. At one of its ends the junction is not consistent with the germline gene, which may arise from a read error. This chain uses TRBV2 with TRBJ2-1; D is ambiguous. CDR3 length: 12 amino acids. The germline V gene has CDR1 SNHLY and CDR2 FYNNEI. CDR3 bases: TGTGCCAGCAGTGCCGTCCACTCATTCAAACTCTTC. Translating gives CASSAVHSFKLF.

This sequence joins TRBV4-1 and TRBJ2-5, with TRBD2 as a possible D gene (5 bases). This CDR3 has 12 amino acids. Per germline, CDR1 MGHRA and CDR2 YSYEKL. V was cut by 1 base and J by 5 bases, with 5 bases left in between. CDR3 in amino acids: CASSQAGETQYF. The CDR3 DNA sequence: TGCGCCAGCAGCCAAGCGGGGGAGACCCAGTACTTC.

This chain joins TRBV18 and TRBJ1-2; the match to TRBD1 covers 9 bases. The V and J ends lost 4 bases and 7 bases, in that order; junction bases with no gene match: 7. The CDR3 runs to 14 residues. Per germline, CDR1 KGHSH and CDR2 LQKENI. DNA for the CDR3: TGTGCCAGCTCACAAACCGGGACAGGGCTTGGCTACACCTTC. Translating gives CASSQTGTGLGYTF.

Ten or more counts support this clonotype. Since a much larger clone is just one base distant, this may be a read error. The chain has TRBV10-3 and TRBJ2-7; unclear D gene. Per the germline V gene, CDR1 is ENHRY and CDR2 is SYGVKD. The CDR3 consists of 12 residues. The V end lost 1 base, the J end lost 2 bases, and 3 bases lay between the germline ends. This chain's CDR3 is CAISELTYEQYF. As DNA, the CDR3 is TGTGCCATCAGTGAGTTGACCTACGAGCAGTACTTC.

This clonotype was seen many times. The chain joins TRBV13 to TRBJ2-3; weak D call: TRBD2 (5 bases). This CDR3 comprises 15 residues. Germline V gene data show CDR1 as PRHDT and CDR2 as FYEKMQ (reference sequence). V was shortened by 7 bases and J by 5 bases, with 19 bases between the two germline ends. CDR3 in DNA: TGTGCCAGCAACCCTACTAGAGGGATCGGAGATACGCAGTATTTT. Its protein product is CASNPTRGIGDTQYF.

This clonotype came up a few times. The rearrangement joins TRBV15 to TRBJ2-6; D possibly corresponds to TRBD2 (5 bases). The CDR3 consists of 15 residues. V lost 4 bases and J 2 bases, leaving 9 bases between the germline ends. Germline V gene lookup returns CDR1 LNHNV and CDR2 YYDKDF (reference sequence). The CDR3 loop is CATSTRLTGANVLTF. Written as DNA, the CDR3 is TGTGCCACCAGCACTAGACTAACTGGGGCCAACGTCCTGACTTTC.

This clonotype came up many times. This chain joins TRBV5-4 and TRBJ1-1, with no clear D. Germline assignment: CDR1 SGHNT and CDR2 YYREEE (reference sequence). CDR3 length: 15 amino acids. Trimming took off 3 bases at V and 0 bases at J, with 12 bases between the two ends. CDR3: CASSYPARMNTEAFF. CDR3 bases: TGTGCCAGCAGCTACCCTGCTCGTATGAACACTGAAGCTTTCTTT.

This clonotype was observed at least ten times. The chain carries TRBV12-3 or TRBV12-4 and TRBJ1-2, with 8 bases aligning to TRBD1. V trimming: 5 bases; J trimming: 6 bases; junction bases outside the gene matches: 8. The CDR3 is 14 residues long. CDR3 DNA: TGTGCCAGCAGTCAAACAGGGACAGGCAATGGCTACACCTTC. Amino acid sequence: CASSQTGTGNGYTF.

This clonotype was seen a single time. A single base separates this from a much larger clone, so it may be a read error. The chain links TRBV21-1 to TRBJ2-3; TRBD1 was called by the table and not checked on the DNA. TRBV21-1 is termed a pseudogene. The CDR3 is 16 residues long. The CDR3 DNA follows: TGTGCCAGCAGCCTCTGGGACAGGCAGGTCACAGATACGCAGTATTTT. This translates into CASSLWDRQVTDTQYF.

This clonotype was counted many times. The rearrangement joins TRBV9 to TRBJ1-5; no clear D gene. The CDR3 spans 15 residues. The V gene's germline CDR1 is SGDLS and CDR2 YYNGEE. V gave up 5 bases and J gave up 0 bases, with 12 bases separating them. CDR3 bases: TGTGCCAGCAGTCCTTCCTGGGGTAGCAATCAGCCCCAGCATTTT. Translating it yields CASSPSWGSNQPQHF.

This clonotype has ten or more counts. The gene calls are TRBV3-1 and TRBJ1-1; 7 bases line up with TRBD1. The CDR3 runs to 13 residues. In germline, CDR1 is LGHDT, CDR2 YNNKEL (reference sequence). After removal of 1 base from V and 8 bases from J, the junction contained 4 bases not matched to a gene. The chain's CDR3 is CASSQVGQKEAFF. In DNA, the CDR3 is TGTGCCAGCAGCCAAGTGGGACAGAAGGAAGCTTTCTTT.

This clonotype came up many times. The chain uses TRBV7-2 and TRBJ1-1, with TRBD1 matching over 7 bases. The V gene's germline CDR1 is SGHTA and CDR2 FQGNSA. This CDR3 contains 14 residues. The J segment lost 1 base and the V segment lost 3 bases, leaving 2 bases of the junction unmatched. CDR3 bases: TGTGCCAGCAGCTTTCGACAGGGGAACACTGAAGCTTTCTTT. Protein product: CASSFRQGNTEAFF.

This clonotype was observed many times. A junction end diverges from the germline sequence, so it may reflect a read error. The chain couples TRBV19 to TRBJ2-1, with 10 bases that match TRBD2. The CDR3 spans 11 residues. Germline CDR1 reads LNHDA; CDR2 reads SQIVND (reference sequence). The CDR3 loop is CASSMGLAWVF. The CDR3 DNA follows: TGTGCCAGTAGTATGGGACTAGCGTGGGTCTTC.

In its sample, this clonotype was seen many times. This chain uses TRBV5-1 with TRBJ2-1, with TRBD2 matching 12 bases. In germline, CDR1 is SGHRS, CDR2 YFSETQ. The CDR3 runs 15 residues. V shed 5 bases, J shed 8 bases, and the junction held 8 bases outside the gene matches. CDR3 sequence: CASSPGLAGNHEQFF. CDR3 sequence (DNA): TGCGCCAGCAGTCCCGGACTAGCGGGGAACCATGAGCAGTTCTTC.

The V and J genes are TRBV3-1 and TRBJ2-1; 7 nucleotides match TRBD2. There are 15 residues in the CDR3. V was clipped by 8 bases and J by 9 bases; unmatched bases: 16. From germline, CDR1 is LGHDT and CDR2 YNNKEL (reference sequence). CDR3 loop: CASPVEAGAPGEQFF. CDR3 nucleotides: TGTGCCAGCCCCGTGGAGGCGGGAGCGCCAGGTGAGCAGTTCTTC.